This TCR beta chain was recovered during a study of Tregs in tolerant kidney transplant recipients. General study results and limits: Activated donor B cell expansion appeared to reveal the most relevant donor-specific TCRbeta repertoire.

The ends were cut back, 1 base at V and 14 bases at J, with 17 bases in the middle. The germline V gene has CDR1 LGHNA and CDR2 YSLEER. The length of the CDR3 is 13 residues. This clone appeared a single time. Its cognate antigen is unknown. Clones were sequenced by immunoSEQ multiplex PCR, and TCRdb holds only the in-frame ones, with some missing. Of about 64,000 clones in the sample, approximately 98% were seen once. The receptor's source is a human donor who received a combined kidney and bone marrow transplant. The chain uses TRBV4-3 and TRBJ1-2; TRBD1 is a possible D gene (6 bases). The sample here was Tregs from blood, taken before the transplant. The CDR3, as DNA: TGCGCCAGCAGCCAAGTGGACAGCGGCGGAAGAACCTTC. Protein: CASSQVDSGGRTF.